Listed below are T cell receptor beta chains from one sample, sequenced in a study of radiation and T cells in renal cell carcinoma. The assay was immunoSEQ multiplex PCR, and TCRdb's table has in-frame clones only and misses some. In the table there are 15,000 to 20,000 clones, over 50% of which are singletons. The sequencing used tumor tissue, collected from a patient whose treatment was nephrectomy without radiotherapy. These receptors all come from a man aged 45-65 years with renal cell carcinoma. CDR3s leave out the opening cysteine and the closing phenylalanine or tryptophan.

j_gene	len	v_gene	CDR3aa
TRBJ2-7	13	TRBV5-1	ASSSIGQGVDEQY
TRBJ1-2	13	TRBV7-2	ASSLAVEGRYGYT
TRBJ2-5	14	TRBV30	AWSVGGTGVQETQY
TRBJ1-6	11	TRBV14	ASSQDWSSPLH
TRBJ1-6	17	TRBV7-2	ASSSGTRQRSSYNSPLH
TRBJ1-1	9	TRBV25-1	ASMDGFKAF
TRBJ2-2	14	TRBV6-5	ASSSHVLIGTGELF
TRBJ2-2	16	TRBV7-9	ASSDWSASGRAGGELF
TRBJ2-7	11	TRBV5-1	ASSLGRVAEQY
TRBJ1-4	13	TRBV19	ASSMIDRGHEKLF
TRBJ2-6	15	TRBV4-3	ASSSRAGRSGANVLT
TRBJ2-1	9	TRBV20-1	SPGRGTQQF
TRBJ1-1	13	TRBV9	ASSFITGPNTEAF
TRBJ1-4	11	TRBV30	ASPGALNEKLF
TRBJ1-2	13	TRBV29-1	SVVGRGDTFYGYT
TRBJ2-1	15	TRBV7-2	ASSRIWTGQRNNEQF
TRBJ1-3	13	TRBV5-5	ASSLVVGRGNTIY
TRBJ2-7	11	TRBV7-2	ASSFGRSYEQY
TRBJ1-1	12	TRBV6-6	ASSLDRGSTEAF
TRBJ1-2	12	TRBV18	ASSPLGGSYGYT
TRBJ2-4	14	TRBV5-1	ASSWGTGSGVNIQY
TRBJ2-1	13	TRBV7-2	ASSFRMTSYNEQF
TRBJ1-2	10	TRBV7-2	ASSLGTNGYT
TRBJ1-3	13	TRBV18	ASSLLGQSGNTIY
TRBJ1-2	14	TRBV30	AWSVPSRPTNYGYT
TRBJ2-7	11	TRBV19	ASSMWGAHEQY
TRBJ1-1	11	TRBV7-2	ASSLGTAREAF
TRBJ1-2	12	TRBV6-5	ASRYGEGHFDYT
TRBJ1-6	12	TRBV25-1	ASHAGSYNSPLH